The T cell receptor beta chain under discussion was sequenced for a study of human T cells and chemical hapten exposure. The time point is: patch test 3, about 24 weeks after DPC sensitization. Treatment specified: therapeutic diphenylcyclopropenone sensitization with weekly scalp DPC. This clonotype was observed at least ten times. Each CDR3 protein is one row after TCRdb ran MiXCR on the RACE reads. Of tens of thousands of distinct CDR3 sequences listed, about an eighth are singletons. CDR3 size: 14 residues. Trimming left V 4 bases short and J 2 bases short, with 12 bases between. The source is a young man with alopecia areata. Some clones in this sample may be carry-over from other donors' samples. The material sequenced was whole blood, taken in connection with sensitization to the hapten diphenylcyclopropenone (DPC). The rearrangement links TRBV12-3 or TRBV12-4 to TRBJ2-7, with D possibly TRBD1 on 6 matching bases. The CDR3 region is CASSSRDNPYEQYF. In DNA form, the CDR3 reads TGTGCCAGCAGTTCCCGGGACAACCCCTACGAGCAGTACTTC.